This TCR beta chain was recorded in a study of Graves' ophthalmopathy and Graves' hyperthyroidism. Study in general: Peripheral blood collection took place at initial diagnosis, before any treatment.

The V gene's germline CDR1 is LNHDA and CDR2 SQIVND (reference sequence). The CDR3 totals 14 residues. Study-wide results and limits: Ophthalmopathy progression cases were predicted by the model with 60% to 71% sensitivity and 72% to 80% specificity.

Amplification from RNA transcripts yielded the TCR beta CDR3 regions. After a first-round RT-PCR with HTBI primers, a second-round multiplex PCR was run. MiXCR was run by TCRdb on the multiplex PCR reads, yielding one entry per CDR3 protein. Of roughly 500,000 distinct CDR3 sequences in the sample, about 15% were seen once. Turning to this clonotype: Its antigen is unknown. Being one base from a much bigger clone, this may be a read error.

J is TRBJ1-2 and V is TRBV19; no clear D gene. The sequenced material came from blood. The origin of this receptor is a woman aged 25 to 39 with Graves' ophthalmopathy. The CDR3 reads CASSPSGGELGFTF. The CDR3 coding sequence is TGTGCCAGTAGTCCCTCGGGAGGAGAGCTTGGCTTCACCTTC.